One T cell receptor (beta chain) is described in this entry. Its antigen is still unknown. The data stem from a study of glioma-infiltrating T cells. The study, taken as a whole, reports: Only very few CDR3 sequences appeared in both tissue and blood. Gliomas, especially low-grade, showed above-expected tissue-blood divergence; non-neoplastic patients showed below.

The iRepertoire nested amplicon-rescue multiplex PCR amplified TCR alpha and beta CDR3s from RNA. TCRdb reprocessed the multiplex PCR reads with MiXCR, giving one entry per CDR3 protein. The top ten hold over 15% of the sample, which has about 140,000 distinct CDR3 sequences, about two fifths seen once. V was trimmed by 4 bases and J by 5 bases, leaving 11 bases between them. CDR1 and CDR2 (germline): MNHNS, SASEGT. This CDR3 is built from 13 residues. The chain has TRBV6-1 and TRBJ1-1, with D unresolved. This clonotype originated in a human donor with low-grade glioma or glioblastoma, undergoing nonglioma brain surgery, or in good health (not recorded which). Specimen: glioma tissue, nonneoplastic brain tissue, or PBMCs (not recorded which). The CDR3 region is CASSGVLGTEAFF. The CDR3 nucleotides are TGTGCCAGCAGTGGAGTACTGGGGACTGAAGCTTTCTTT.